These 6 T cell receptor beta chains share one sample of origin, sequenced in a study of early T cells in non-severe SARS-CoV-2 infection. Each CDR3 protein is one row after TCRdb ran MiXCR on the 5' RACE reads. Of about 55,000 distinct CDR3 sequences listed, around 13% are singletons. Material: whole blood. The source is an adult who was a healthcare worker with PCR-confirmed SARS-CoV-2 infection or an uninfected control (not recorded which).

This clonotype has just a few counts. The chain joins TRBV6-2 or TRBV6-3 to TRBJ1-2; D may be TRBD1 (6 bases). The CDR3 covers 14 residues. V was clipped by 0 bases and J by 4 bases, with 9 bases between them. The germline gives CDR1 MNHEY, CDR2 SVGEGT. In DNA, the CDR3 is TGTGCCAGCAGTTACTCGCGGGGGCCCTATGGCTACACCTTC. Translation: CASSYSRGPYGYTF.

This clonotype was observed many times. The V and J genes are TRBV12-3 or TRBV12-4 and TRBJ1-5, with a weak D call TRBD1 (5 bases). Trimming stripped 5 bases from V and 2 bases from J, with 13 bases between. The CDR3 contains 15 residues. The CDR3 loop is CASSPSDSRNQPQHF. The CDR3 bases are TGTGCCAGCAGTCCGAGCGACAGTCGCAATCAGCCCCAGCATTTT.

Sample share makes this clonotype medium-sized. The chain joins TRBV20-1 to TRBJ1-1; D gene ambiguous. The CDR3 has 18 amino acids. CDR1 DFQATT and CDR2 SNEGSKA come from the germline V gene (reference sequence). V lost 0 bases to trimming and J lost 0 bases, with 20 bases between them. This CDR3 reads CSARDLGVHRLMNTEAFF. CDR3 DNA sequence: TGCAGTGCTAGAGATCTCGGCGTACACCGACTCATGAACACTGAAGCTTTCTTT.

The chain links TRBV20-1 to TRBJ2-7, with TRBD2 matching 8 bases. The CDR3 loop spans 15 amino acids. Germline V gene sequence: CDR1 DFQATT, CDR2 SNEGSKA (reference sequence). V trimming: 0 bases; J trimming: 2 bases; junction bases outside the gene matches: 6. CDR3 residues: CSARDNSGDPYEQYF. The CDR3 coding sequence is TGCAGTGCTAGAGATAATAGCGGGGACCCCTACGAGCAGTACTTC.

This clonotype has only a few counts. The chain recombines TRBV4-3 with TRBJ1-1; D may be TRBD1 (5 bases). The ends were cut back, 2 bases at V and 0 bases at J, with 16 bases in the middle. CDR3 length: 17 amino acids. Germline values: CDR1 LGHNA, CDR2 YSLEER. The DNA for the CDR3 is TGCGCCAGCAGCCAATCCGCAGGGTCCGGTTTGAACACTGAAGCTTTCTTT. It encodes CASSQSAGSGLNTEAFF.

The chain joins TRBV11-3 to TRBJ2-2, with D hard to call. Germline V gives CDR1 SGHNT, CDR2 YENEEA. V lost 0 bases to trimming and J lost 5 bases, with 4 bases between them. The CDR3 totals 13 residues. CDR3 region: CASSLDGTGELFF. The CDR3 DNA reads TGTGCCAGCAGCTTAGACGGAACCGGGGAGCTGTTTTTT.